The T cell receptor beta chain under discussion was sequenced for a study of early T cells in non-severe SARS-CoV-2 infection. Study overall: It was bulk RNA from unsorted whole blood that was sequenced, and the chains were unpaired.

The TCR library protocol was used to attach unique molecular identifiers. These identifiers were attached to individual cDNA molecules. Each CDR3 protein gets one entry after TCRdb re-called the 5' RACE reads with MiXCR. Counted here are around 80,000 distinct CDR3 sequences, more than 10% occurring once; the ten biggest clones make up approximately 3.6%. On this clonotype itself: Its antigen is unknown.

Regarding the study as a whole: Clonotype matching in VDJdb favored anti-spike CD8 responses and did not capture private and CD4 specificities.

The receptor was isolated from an adult who was a healthcare worker with PCR-confirmed SARS-CoV-2 infection or an uninfected control (not recorded which). The specimen sequenced was whole blood.

The CDR3 bases are TGTGCCAGCAGCTTAACGCTATCCGGGGAGCGCTTCTTC. Translation: CASSLTLSGERFF. The chain joins TRBV11-2 to TRBJ2-1; a weak D match, TRBD2 (5 bases). Germline CDR1 and CDR2: SGHAT and FQNNGV. This CDR3 has 13 residues. Trimming left V 2 bases short and J 16 bases short, with 18 bases between.